Listed below are T cell receptor beta chains from one sample, sequenced in a study of blood T cell repertoires in COVID-19. The repertoire was sequenced with immunoSEQ multiplex PCR; TCRdb's copy has only in-frame clones and lacks some. The sample has around 50,000 clones, approximately 88% seen once. The material sequenced was peripheral blood. The receptor set was obtained from a man between 65 and 85 years old with acute or convalescent COVID-19. CDR3s include the opening cysteine and the closing phenylalanine or tryptophan. A D gene is named only where the DNA matches it firmly. Size values are once, few and many counts, or a class for expanded clones, and some rows have none.

CDR3aa: CASSFAGTGDGYTF; CDR3nt: TGTGCCAGCAGCTTTGCCGGGACAGGGGATGGCTACACCTTC; abundance: NA; j_gene: TRBJ1-2; d_gene: TRBD1; len: 14; v_gene: TRBV7-2
CDR3aa: CASSSQAETQYF; CDR3nt: TGTGCCAGCAGTTCCCAGGCGGAGACCCAGTACTTC; abundance: NA; j_gene: TRBJ2-5; d_gene: NA; len: 12; v_gene: TRBV28
CDR3aa: CASIEYGYRGNYGYTF; CDR3nt: TGTGCCAGCATCGAATATGGCTACAGGGGCAACTATGGCTACACCTTC; abundance: NA; j_gene: TRBJ1-2; d_gene: TRBD1; len: 16; v_gene: TRBV6-6
CDR3aa: CASSKTGGGGYGYTF; CDR3nt: TGTGCCAGCAGTAAAACAGGGGGAGGAGGCTATGGCTACACCTTC; abundance: few; j_gene: TRBJ1-2; d_gene: TRBD1; len: 15; v_gene: TRBV27
CDR3aa: CASSQDSSGGDSSYNEQFF; CDR3nt: TGTGCCAGCAGCCAAGATAGTAGCGGGGGTGACAGCTCCTACAATGAGCAGTTCTTC; abundance: NA; j_gene: TRBJ2-1; d_gene: TRBD2; len: 19; v_gene: TRBV14
CDR3aa: CSAPRVNEQFF; CDR3nt: TGCAGTGCTCCCAGGGTCAATGAGCAGTTCTTC; abundance: NA; j_gene: TRBJ2-1; d_gene: NA; len: 11; v_gene: TRBV20-1
CDR3aa: CASSNGVPLHSPLHF; CDR3nt: TGCGCCAGCTCGAACGGGGTCCCGCTCCATTCACCCCTCCACTTT; abundance: NA; j_gene: TRBJ1-6; d_gene: NA; len: 15; v_gene: TRBV10-1
CDR3aa: CASSNTYEQYF; CDR3nt: TGTGCCAGCAGCAACACCTACGAGCAGTACTTC; abundance: NA; j_gene: TRBJ2-7; d_gene: NA; len: 11; v_gene: TRBV7-9
CDR3aa: CASRVAEINTGELFF; CDR3nt: TGTGCCAGCAGGGTAGCGGAGATTAACACCGGGGAGCTGTTTTTT; abundance: once; j_gene: TRBJ2-2; d_gene: NA; len: 15; v_gene: TRBV25-1
CDR3aa: CASSFLLEAFF; CDR3nt: TGTGCCAGCAGCTTCCTCCTAGAAGCTTTCTTT; abundance: NA; j_gene: TRBJ1-1; d_gene: NA; len: 11; v_gene: TRBV5-8
CDR3aa: CASSTGSMDTQYF; CDR3nt: TGTGCCAGCTCGACGGGTTCGATGGATACGCAGTATTTT; abundance: once; j_gene: TRBJ2-3; d_gene: NA; len: 13; v_gene: TRBV12-3/TRBV12-4
CDR3aa: CASRLPDRGNYGYTF; CDR3nt: TGTGCCAGCAGGCTCCCGGACAGGGGAAACTATGGCTACACCTTC; abundance: NA; j_gene: TRBJ1-2; d_gene: TRBD1; len: 15; v_gene: TRBV28
CDR3aa: CAWIRGPGELFF; CDR3nt: TGTGCCTGGATCAGGGGGCCCGGGGAGCTGTTTTTT; abundance: NA; j_gene: TRBJ2-2; d_gene: TRBD1; len: 12; v_gene: TRBV30
CDR3aa: CATSRDRSRGREQYF; CDR3nt: TGTGCCACCAGCAGAGATAGGAGCAGGGGGAGGGAGCAGTACTTC; abundance: NA; j_gene: TRBJ2-7; d_gene: NA; len: 15; v_gene: TRBV15
CDR3aa: CASTSGTGTYEQYF; CDR3nt: TGTGCCAGCACCTCCGGGACAGGGACATACGAGCAGTACTTC; abundance: NA; j_gene: TRBJ2-7; d_gene: TRBD1; len: 14; v_gene: TRBV6-5
CDR3aa: CASSQGADYGEAFF; CDR3nt: TGTGCCAGCAGCCAGGGGGCCGACTACGGTGAAGCTTTCTTT; abundance: NA; j_gene: TRBJ1-1; d_gene: NA; len: 14; v_gene: TRBV3-1/TRBV3-2
CDR3aa: CASSPEVGTYEQYF; CDR3nt: TGTGCCAGCAGCCCCGAAGTCGGGACCTACGAGCAGTACTTC; abundance: NA; j_gene: TRBJ2-7; d_gene: NA; len: 14; v_gene: TRBV9
CDR3aa: CASSSRRDSEYEQYF; CDR3nt: TGTGCCAGCAGTTCACGACGGGACTCAGAATACGAGCAGTACTTC; abundance: once; j_gene: TRBJ2-7; d_gene: NA; len: 15; v_gene: TRBV28
CDR3aa: CASSLGGYGYTF; CDR3nt: TGTGCCAGCAGTTTGGGAGGCTATGGCTACACCTTC; abundance: NA; j_gene: TRBJ1-2; d_gene: NA; len: 12; v_gene: TRBV28
CDR3aa: CASSEDRPNNSPLHF; CDR3nt: TGTGCCAGCAGCGAGGACAGGCCAAATAATTCACCCCTCCACTTT; abundance: NA; j_gene: TRBJ1-6; d_gene: TRBD1; len: 15; v_gene: TRBV7-2
CDR3aa: CSASSPSGGIEETQYF; CDR3nt: TGCAGTGCTAGTTCCCCTAGCGGGGGGATCGAAGAGACCCAGTACTTC; abundance: NA; j_gene: TRBJ2-5; d_gene: TRBD2; len: 16; v_gene: TRBV20-1
CDR3aa: CASSLALNSRTQFF; CDR3nt: TGTGCCAGCAGCTTAGCGCTCAATAGCAGAACTCAGTTCTTC; abundance: NA; j_gene: TRBJ2-1; d_gene: NA; len: 14; v_gene: TRBV7-2
CDR3aa: CASSGWTGNTEAFF; CDR3nt: TGTGCCAGCAGTGGATGGACAGGGAACACTGAAGCTTTCTTT; abundance: NA; j_gene: TRBJ1-1; d_gene: TRBD1; len: 14; v_gene: TRBV2
CDR3aa: CASSPSGRGGTGELFF; CDR3nt: TGTGCCAGCTCACCATCCGGCAGGGGAGGGACCGGGGAGCTGTTTTTT; abundance: NA; j_gene: TRBJ2-2; d_gene: NA; len: 16; v_gene: TRBV18
CDR3aa: CASRRKYDNEQYF; CDR3nt: TGTGCCAGCAGACGGAAGTATGACAACGAGCAGTACTTC; abundance: NA; j_gene: TRBJ2-7; d_gene: NA; len: 13; v_gene: TRBV5-4
CDR3aa: CASSFNGEGNTIYF; CDR3nt: TGTGCCAGCAGCTTCAACGGTGAAGGAAACACCATATATTTT; abundance: NA; j_gene: TRBJ1-3; d_gene: NA; len: 14; v_gene: TRBV11-2
CDR3aa: CASSEALQGQANTGELFF; CDR3nt: TGTGCCAGCAGTGAAGCGCTTCAGGGGCAGGCGAACACCGGGGAGCTGTTTTTT; abundance: NA; j_gene: TRBJ2-2; d_gene: NA; len: 18; v_gene: TRBV2
CDR3aa: CASSFRLAANNEQFF; CDR3nt: TGTGCCAGCAGCTTTAGGCTAGCGGCAAACAATGAGCAGTTCTTC; abundance: NA; j_gene: TRBJ2-1; d_gene: TRBD2; len: 15; v_gene: TRBV7-2
CDR3aa: CASSFLGGLVRLETQYF; CDR3nt: TGTGCCAGCAGCTTTCTAGGGGGACTAGTTCGGTTGGAGACCCAGTACTTC; abundance: NA; j_gene: TRBJ2-5; d_gene: TRBD2; len: 17; v_gene: TRBV11-2
CDR3aa: CASSFVAGGRYYEQYF; CDR3nt: TGCGCCAGCAGCTTTGTTGCGGGGGGGAGATACTACGAGCAGTACTTC; abundance: once; j_gene: TRBJ2-7; d_gene: TRBD2; len: 16; v_gene: TRBV5-1
CDR3aa: CASRKGVTNQPQHF; CDR3nt: TGTGCCAGCCGCAAAGGGGTTACCAATCAGCCCCAGCATTTT; abundance: NA; j_gene: TRBJ1-5; d_gene: NA; len: 14; v_gene: TRBV28
CDR3aa: CASSLERSPLHF; CDR3nt: TGTGCCAGCAGCCTCGAACGGTCACCCCTCCACTTT; abundance: NA; j_gene: TRBJ1-6; d_gene: NA; len: 12; v_gene: TRBV14
CDR3aa: CSAQRETQYF; CDR3nt: TGCAGTGCCCAGAGGGAGACCCAGTACTTC; abundance: few; j_gene: TRBJ2-5; d_gene: NA; len: 10; v_gene: TRBV20-1
CDR3aa: CASSSLGAGVWADTQYF; CDR3nt: TGTGCCAGCAGTTCCCTTGGGGCAGGGGTGTGGGCAGATACGCAGTATTTT; abundance: NA; j_gene: TRBJ2-3; d_gene: NA; len: 17; v_gene: TRBV6-2/TRBV6-3
CDR3aa: CASSSLEPEAFF; CDR3nt: TGTGCCAGCAGCTCTCTAGAACCTGAAGCTTTCTTT; abundance: NA; j_gene: TRBJ1-1; d_gene: NA; len: 12; v_gene: TRBV7-9
CDR3aa: CASSEAGGAPGELFF; CDR3nt: TGTGCCAGCAGTGAAGCCGGGGGGGCCCCCGGGGAGCTGTTTTTT; abundance: NA; j_gene: TRBJ2-2; d_gene: TRBD2; len: 15; v_gene: TRBV25-1
CDR3aa: CASTAIQGNTEAFF; CDR3nt: TGCGCCAGTACGGCGATCCAGGGTAACACTGAAGCTTTCTTT; abundance: NA; j_gene: TRBJ1-1; d_gene: NA; len: 14; v_gene: TRBV5-1
CDR3aa: CASSPSSGKGTNEKLFF; CDR3nt: TGTGCCAGCTCACCGTCCAGCGGGAAAGGAACTAATGAAAAACTGTTTTTT; abundance: NA; j_gene: TRBJ1-4; d_gene: NA; len: 17; v_gene: TRBV18
CDR3aa: CASSGRQGGEKLFF; CDR3nt: TGTGCCAGCAGCGGGCGACAGGGGGGTGAAAAACTGTTTTTT; abundance: NA; j_gene: TRBJ1-4; d_gene: TRBD1; len: 14; v_gene: TRBV7-6
CDR3aa: CASISGESTGELFF; CDR3nt: TGTGCCAGCATCTCGGGAGAAAGCACCGGGGAGCTGTTTTTT; abundance: NA; j_gene: TRBJ2-2; d_gene: NA; len: 14; v_gene: TRBV2
CDR3aa: CASSWTGRSYNEQFF; CDR3nt: TGTGCCAGCAGTTGGACAGGTCGCTCCTACAATGAGCAGTTCTTC; abundance: NA; j_gene: TRBJ2-1; d_gene: TRBD1; len: 15; v_gene: TRBV28
CDR3aa: CASSSPREGNEKLFF; CDR3nt: TGTGCCAGTAGTTCGCCCCGGGAGGGGAATGAAAAACTGTTTTTT; abundance: once; j_gene: TRBJ1-4; d_gene: NA; len: 15; v_gene: TRBV19
CDR3aa: CASSQEVGQGYYEQYF; CDR3nt: TGCGCCAGCAGCCAAGAGGTCGGTCAGGGGTACTACGAGCAGTACTTC; abundance: NA; j_gene: TRBJ2-7; d_gene: NA; len: 16; v_gene: TRBV4-3
CDR3aa: CASSSLIEAFF; CDR3nt: TGTGCCAGCAGCTCACTCATTGAAGCTTTCTTT; abundance: NA; j_gene: TRBJ1-1; d_gene: NA; len: 11; v_gene: TRBV7-9
CDR3aa: CASSPMGQGNQPQHF; CDR3nt: TGTGCCAGCTCACCAATGGGACAGGGGAATCAGCCCCAGCATTTT; abundance: NA; j_gene: TRBJ1-5; d_gene: TRBD1; len: 15; v_gene: TRBV18
CDR3aa: CASSLDSGANVLTF; CDR3nt: TGCGCCAGCAGCTTGGACTCCGGGGCCAACGTCCTGACTTTC; abundance: NA; j_gene: TRBJ2-6; d_gene: NA; len: 14; v_gene: TRBV5-1
CDR3aa: CSHLPSGTYNEQFF; CDR3nt: TGCAGCCACCTCCCTAGCGGAACGTACAATGAGCAGTTCTTC; abundance: NA; j_gene: TRBJ2-1; d_gene: TRBD2; len: 14; v_gene: TRBV29-1
CDR3aa: CASSTGTGVGQPQHF; CDR3nt: TGTGCCAGCTCGACCGGGACAGGGGTTGGCCAGCCCCAGCATTTT; abundance: once; j_gene: TRBJ1-5; d_gene: TRBD1; len: 15; v_gene: TRBV18
CDR3aa: CASKRTGSYNEQFF; CDR3nt: TGTGCCAGCAAAAGGACAGGCTCCTACAATGAGCAGTTCTTC; abundance: NA; j_gene: TRBJ2-1; d_gene: TRBD1; len: 14; v_gene: TRBV7-8
CDR3aa: CASRGRERGETQYF; CDR3nt: TGTGCCAGTAGAGGGCGGGAGAGAGGAGAGACCCAGTACTTC; abundance: NA; j_gene: TRBJ2-5; d_gene: TRBD2; len: 14; v_gene: TRBV19
CDR3aa: CASSTVGNQPQHF; CDR3nt: TGTGCCAGTAGTACAGTTGGCAATCAGCCCCAGCATTTT; abundance: NA; j_gene: TRBJ1-5; d_gene: NA; len: 13; v_gene: TRBV19
CDR3aa: CASSHPETGVYEQYF; CDR3nt: TGTGCCAGCAGCCACCCCGAGACAGGGGTGTACGAGCAGTACTTC; abundance: NA; j_gene: TRBJ2-7; d_gene: TRBD1; len: 15; v_gene: TRBV7-2
CDR3aa: CASSRREAGANVLTF; CDR3nt: TGCGCCAGCAGCCGGCGGGAGGCGGGGGCCAACGTCCTGACTTTC; abundance: NA; j_gene: TRBJ2-6; d_gene: TRBD2; len: 15; v_gene: TRBV4-1